The 10 T cell receptor beta chains below come from one sample, sequenced in a study of regulatory T cells in long-lasting Graves disease (dated by TCRdb to the early 2020s). Explained via the paper, the time point label denotes: persistent/refractory GD, antithyroid drugs over 5 years with positive TRAb. For both TCR sequencing and RNA sequencing, RNA was extracted from PBMCs in TRIzol. Receptor amplification or capture employed multiplex PCR. Instrument on record: Illumina HiSeq 4000. iRepertoire HTBI primers and Arm-PCR amplification of CDR3 regions were used to construct TCR beta libraries. TCRdb itself trimmed the public reads at Q25 with fastp, ran MiXCR and retained productive beta chains. Every entry covers one CDR3 protein and lists the most common genes and DNA from its rows. This sample has 400,000 to 450,000 distinct CDR3 sequences in its table, and 20% to 25% of those were observed once. About 27% of the sample rests with the top ten.

The sample in question was peripheral blood mononuclear cells (PBMCs), obtained when the disease was refractory, from a patient treated with antithyroid drugs. These receptors were collected from a female donor with Graves disease.

This clonotype was picked up many times. The chain combines TRBV27 with TRBJ2-7; D is ambiguous. CDR3 length: 15 residues. Trimming took 3 bases from V and 5 from J, leaving 17 bases between them. The germline CDR1 and CDR2 sequences are MNHEY and SMNVEV (reference sequence). CDR3 region: CASSFTWMVLDEQYF. The CDR3 DNA follows: TGTGCCAGCAGTTTCACCTGGATGGTGTTAGACGAGCAGTACTTC.

This clonotype turned up a few times. The chain recombines TRBV7-9 with TRBJ1-2; the D is unclear. Between the trimmed V and J ends, which lost 2 bases and 0 bases, there was a span of 13 bases. Germline V gene sequence: CDR1 SEHNR, CDR2 FQNEAQ (reference sequence). CDR3 size: 16 residues. CDR3 DNA: TGTGCCAGCAGCTTATTTTCGGCCAGATCTAACTATGGCTACACCTTC. It specifies CASSLFSARSNYGYTF.

The table lists this clonotype with a few counts. This chain uses TRBV15 with TRBJ2-7; D assignment may be TRBD1 or TRBD2 (5 bases each). The germline V and J ends were trimmed by 1 base and 3 bases, with 10 bases remaining between them. CDR1 and CDR2 from the germline V gene are LNHNV and YYDKDF (reference sequence). The CDR3 covers 14 residues. In DNA form, the CDR3 reads TGTGCCACCAGCAGAGGTGGGACCGTCTACGAGCAGTACTTC. Translated, it gives CATSRGGTVYEQYF.

This clonotype was found many times. V usage is TRBV12-3 or TRBV12-4 and J usage is TRBJ1-1; possible D gene TRBD1, 6 bases. This CDR3 is built from 15 residues. V lost 2 bases and J lost 3, with 13 bases in between. CDR3 sequence: CASSLMGNRDTEAFF. The CDR3 region has the DNA TGTGCCAGCAGTTTAATGGGGAACAGGGACACTGAAGCTTTCTTT.

The chain has TRBV6-2 or TRBV6-3 and TRBJ2-5; 7 positions agree with TRBD1. Germline CDR1 reads MNHEY; CDR2 reads SVGEGT. V dropped 6 bases and J dropped 7; count of bases not matched to a gene: 14. This CDR3 contains 15 residues. The CDR3 coding sequence is TGTGCCAGCAGATCGACAGGGTCCAGGTTACGGACCCAGTACTTC. This encodes CASRSTGSRLRTQYF.

This clonotype was detected a few times. The chain employs TRBV18 and TRBJ2-5; 11 bases align to TRBD2. Trimming at V came to 1 base and at J to 4 bases, leaving 11 bases not matched to a gene. This CDR3 contains 18 residues. Per germline, CDR1 KGHSH and CDR2 LQKENI. CDR3 sequence: CASSPRTSGRSTLETQYF. As DNA, the CDR3 is TGTGCCAGCTCACCACGCACTAGCGGGAGAAGCACCTTAGAGACCCAGTACTTC.

The gene calls are TRBV19 and TRBJ2-2; the D gene is possibly TRBD1 (5 bases). The CDR3 is 14 amino acids. V dropped 6 bases and J dropped 3 bases, with 11 bases sitting between them. Germline V gene sequence: CDR1 LNHDA, CDR2 SQIVND (reference sequence). This chain's CDR3 is CASSRSRDTGELFF. In DNA form, the CDR3 reads TGTGCCAGTAGCAGGAGCAGGGACACCGGGGAGCTGTTTTTT.

Concerning this clonotype itself: A far larger clone is just one base off, so this is likely a read error. This rearrangement joins TRBV7-3 to TRBJ2-2; tentatively, D is TRBD2 (5 bases). In germline, CDR1 is SGHTA, CDR2 FQGTGA. The CDR3 has 10 residues. CDR3 residues: CASSAGELVF. The DNA for the CDR3 is TGTGCCAGCAGCGCCGGGGAGCTGGTTTTT. Full variable domain (missing parts from reference TRBV7-3 and TRBJ2-2): GAGVSQTPSNKVTEKGKYVELRCDPISGHTALYWYRQSLGQGPEFLIYFQGTGAADDSGLPNDRFFAVRPEGSVSTLKIQRTERGDSAVYLCASSAGELVFGEGSRLTVL.

This clonotype was detected ten times or more. V and J are TRBV28 and TRBJ1-4, with D maybe TRBD1 (5 bases). Trimming removed 2 bases at V and 8 bases at J, with 15 bases between. Germline-derived CDR1 and CDR2 are MDHEN and SYDVKM. CDR3 length: 15 amino acids. In DNA form, the CDR3 reads TGTGCCAGCAGTTTAGGGGGATCCTTAGGCGAAAAACTGTTTTTT. Protein product: CASSLGGSLGEKLFF.

The gene calls are TRBV24-1 and TRBJ2-3, with TRBD1 identical over 9 bases. Germline CDR1 KGHDR, CDR2 SFDVKD. The CDR3 covers 16 residues. V lost 4 bases and J lost 4; bases outside the gene matches: 8. In DNA, the CDR3 is TGTGCCACCAGTGAGGACAGGGGAAAAAGAGCAGATACGCAGTATTTT. This encodes CATSEDRGKRADTQYF.